This T cell receptor (beta chain) was identified during a study of CD8 T cells in ankylosing spondylitis. TCRdb reprocessed the 5' RACE reads via MiXCR and lists one record per CDR3 protein. The repertoire has roughly 700,000 distinct CDR3 sequences, around 20% of them found once; the top ten carry around 20%. The CDR3 is 16 amino acids. Germline V gene sequence: CDR1 MNHNS, CDR2 SASEGT. V was pared by 6 bases and J by 5 bases, with 11 bases of the junction left unmatched. Regarding the study as a whole: What seemed typical of ankylosing spondylitis blood was a TCR beta motif built from eight highly homologous variants.

Details on this clonotype: Its antigen is still unknown.

Sequencing used blood, either unsorted or a sorted T cell fraction (not recorded which). The rearrangement uses TRBV6-1 and TRBJ1-5, with 9 bases matching TRBD1. This receptor was taken from a male donor with ankylosing spondylitis. This chain's CDR3 is CASSRPGQGADQPQHF. Written as DNA, the CDR3 is TGTGCCAGCAGCCGACCGGGACAGGGCGCGGATCAGCCCCAGCATTTT.